This T cell receptor beta chain was identified in a study of T cells in Graves' hyperthyroidism and ophthalmopathy. Regarding the study as a whole: In the blood, most expanded thyroid clonotypes above 0.001 appeared as well.

This clonotype was detected many times. The antigen is undetermined. RNA transcripts were the template for amplifying TCR beta CDR3 regions. Primed by the HTBI set, a first-round RT-PCR was run on the TCR CDR3. TCRdb reanalysed the multiplex PCR reads using MiXCR and keeps one entry per CDR3 protein. The sample comprises about 260,000 distinct CDR3 sequences, 25% to 30% of which are singletons, and over 25% rests with the top ten. The V gene lost 2 bases and the J gene lost 6 bases, with 14 bases spanning the gap. CDR3 size: 14 residues. Germline V gene sequence: CDR1 MGHDK, CDR2 SYGVNS. The blood was taken when hyperthyroidism was first diagnosed, before any ophthalmopathy symptoms showed up. PBMCs came from 9 to 10 ml fresh peripheral blood.

The rearrangement uses TRBV25-1 and TRBJ2-7; no clear D gene. Sequenced: blood. The receptor's source is a man aged 40-49 years with Graves' hyperthyroidism that later progressed to Graves' ophthalmopathy. The CDR3 DNA sequence: TGTGCCAGCAGTGAAAATCCCAGGCCGATCGAGCAGTACTTC. Its protein product is CASSENPRPIEQYF.